A selection of T cell receptor beta chains follows, all from one sample in a study of CD8 T cells in ankylosing spondylitis. MiXCR, applied by TCRdb to the 5' RACE reads, yields one record per CDR3 protein. The profile shows about 180,000 distinct CDR3 sequences, 9.5% to 10% of them singletons. Sample: blood, either unsorted or a sorted T cell fraction (not recorded which). These receptors were taken from a female donor with ankylosing spondylitis or in good health (not recorded which). Each CDR3 is given with its conserved first and last residue. Each record gives: D gene, J gene, V gene, clone size, CDR3 DNA, CDR3 protein. The D gene is left open where the match is weak. Part of the rows lack a size; the others show once, few, many or a class for expanded clones.

>.|TRBJ2-7|TRBV3-1|many
TGTGCCAGCAGCCAAGGGCATCGGGGACCATTCGACTACGAGCAGTACTTC
CASSQGHRGPFDYEQYF
>TRBD1|TRBJ1-1|TRBV7-9|.
TGTGCCTCCGTCGGGGACAGGTGGTTAGTTAGTGAAGCTTTCTTT
CASVGDRWLVSEAFF
>.|TRBJ2-1|TRBV6-2/TRBV6-3|few
TGTGCCAGCAGTGTCGGACCGAATCCCTACAATGAGCAGTTCTTC
CASSVGPNPYNEQFF
>.|TRBJ2-7|TRBV5-1|.
TGCGCCAGCAGCTTAACAGGGTCGGACGAGCAGTACTTC
CASSLTGSDEQYF
>.|TRBJ2-7|TRBV7-2|.
TGTGCCAGCAGTCCATTAGGGGGGACAGCGACCTACGAGCAGTACTTC
CASSPLGGTATYEQYF
>.|TRBJ1-1|TRBV7-8|.
TGTGCCAGCAGCTTAGCGCGGGCAAAGGGTGAAGCTTTCTTT
CASSLARAKGEAFF
>.|TRBJ2-3|TRBV7-9|few
TGTGCCAGCAGCTTACTGGGCCCGACTCGCGCTCGGGATACGCAGTATTTT
CASSLLGPTRARDTQYF
>TRBD1|TRBJ1-5|TRBV12-3/TRBV12-4|many
TGTGCCAGCAGCGAAACAGGGGGCCTCGGGGCCCAGCATTTT
CASSETGGLGAQHF
>.|TRBJ2-6|TRBV5-5|.
TGTGCCAGCAGCTTGCAGCACTCTGGGGCCAACGTCCTGACTTTC
CASSLQHSGANVLTF
>.|TRBJ2-3|TRBV9|few
TGTGCCAGCAGCGTAGATATGGATACGCAGTATTTT
CASSVDMDTQYF
>.|TRBJ2-1|TRBV27|many
TGTGCCAGCAGGATCGGTAAAGCGGCTCAGGAGGAGTTCTTC
CASRIGKAAQEEFF
>TRBD2|TRBJ2-1|TRBV12-3/TRBV12-4|.
TGTGCCAGCAGTTTAGAAACGGGGACTAGCCCTCTGGAGCAGTTCTTC
CASSLETGTSPLEQFF
>.|TRBJ1-2|TRBV29-1|medium-sized
TGCAGCGTTGAAGCAGGCGGAAACAGTTATGGCTACACCTTC
CSVEAGGNSYGYTF
>.|TRBJ2-1|TRBV15|few
TGTGCCACCAGCAGAGACTTAGAGGATTCGCAGTTCTTC
CATSRDLEDSQFF
>.|TRBJ1-2|TRBV4-3|few
TGCGCCAGCAGCCCTTCGACAGGCACTAACTATGGCTACACCTTC
CASSPSTGTNYGYTF
>TRBD2|TRBJ2-7|TRBV10-2|few
TGCGCCAGCAGCGCACAGCGGGAGTACGTCGAGCAGTACTTC
CASSAQREYVEQYF
>TRBD2|TRBJ2-5|TRBV7-6|.
TGTGCCAGCAGCTTGCTGAGAACCGGGACTAGCCTGGGAGAGACCCAGTACTTC
CASSLLRTGTSLGETQYF
>TRBD1|TRBJ1-1|TRBV30|.
TGTGCCTGGTCTGGACAGGGGAACACTGAAGCTTTCTTT
CAWSGQGNTEAFF
>.|TRBJ2-3|TRBV6-5|many
TGTGCCAGCAGTTACAACACAGATACGCAGTATTTT
CASSYNTDTQYF
>.|TRBJ1-5|TRBV27|many
TGTGCCAGCAGTTCTCTGGATTATAGCAATCAGCCCCAGCATTTT
CASSSLDYSNQPQHF
>.|TRBJ2-7|TRBV28|.
TGTGCCAGCAGTCCTCTAGATAGTGGGGCCTACGAGCAGTACTTC
CASSPLDSGAYEQYF
>TRBD2|TRBJ2-5|TRBV24-1|few
TGTGCCACCAGAGCTAGCGGGAGGGTAGGAGAGACCCAGTACTTC
CATRASGRVGETQYF
>.|TRBJ2-7|TRBV5-6|.
TGTGCCAGCAGCTTGGGAAGAAGCTCCTACGAGCAGTACTTC
CASSLGRSSYEQYF
>TRBD2|TRBJ2-5|TRBV6-1|few
TGTGCCAGCGGTGGGGGACTAGCGGAAAAAGAGACCCAGTACTTC
CASGGGLAEKETQYF
>.|TRBJ2-1|TRBV29-1|few
TGCAGCGTTGGGGCCCTAGACAATGAGCAGTTCTTC
CSVGALDNEQFF
>TRBD2|TRBJ2-1|TRBV30|few
TGTGCCTGGAGTGACGTAGCGGGAAGCAATGAGCAGTTCTTC
CAWSDVAGSNEQFF
>TRBD2|TRBJ2-1|TRBV29-1|many
TGCAGCGTTGAAGGGCTAGCGGGAGGTAATGAGCAGTTCTTC
CSVEGLAGGNEQFF
>.|TRBJ2-2|TRBV20-1|.
TGCAGTGCTAGAGTGATGGGAACCGGGGAGCTGTTTTTT
CSARVMGTGELFF
>.|TRBJ1-1|TRBV14|few
TGTGCCAGCAGCCGCTATAACATGAACACTGAAGCTTTCTTT
CASSRYNMNTEAFF
>TRBD2|TRBJ2-5|TRBV3-1|few
TGTGCCAGCAGCCGAGCGGGAGCGGGGGAGACCCAGTACTTC
CASSRAGAGETQYF
>TRBD2|TRBJ2-3|TRBV5-6|.
TGTGCCAGCAGCTTGACTAGGGGACTAGCGGAGGAGACAGATACGCAGTATTTT
CASSLTRGLAEETDTQYF
>.|TRBJ2-1|TRBV27|few
TGTGCCAGCTCCCAAGGGGGGCGCGGGGTCAATGAGCAGTTCTTC
CASSQGGRGVNEQFF
>TRBD1|TRBJ2-7|TRBV9|few
TGTGCCAGCAGCGTAGGGGGACAGGGGTTCCACGAGCAGTACTTC
CASSVGGQGFHEQYF
>TRBD1|TRBJ2-2|TRBV20-1|few
TGCAGTGCTGGGACAGCGAACACCGGGGAGCTGTTTTTT
CSAGTANTGELFF
>.|TRBJ1-1|TRBV27|.
TGTGCCAGCAGTTTGAGGAGGGGAAACACTGAAGCTTTCTTT
CASSLRRGNTEAFF
>.|TRBJ1-3|TRBV20-1|.
TGCAGTGCTCCTACGGCGCGGGACTTTGGAAACACCATATATTTT
CSAPTARDFGNTIYF
>TRBD2|TRBJ2-1|TRBV6-2/TRBV6-3|.
TGTGCCAGCAGTTACACTAGCGGGAAGGATGAGCAGTTCTTC
CASSYTSGKDEQFF
>.|TRBJ2-7|TRBV19|few
TGTGCCAGTAGTTCCTCGGACGGACCAGGGGAGTACTTC
CASSSSDGPGEYF
>TRBD1|TRBJ1-2|TRBV4-2|few
TGTGCCAGCAGCCCTAGGCAGGGGACAGCCCATGGCTACACCTTC
CASSPRQGTAHGYTF
>TRBD2|TRBJ2-1|TRBV20-1|many
TGCAGTGCTAGGGATTTAGCGGGCTCGACCAATGAGCAGTTCTTC
CSARDLAGSTNEQFF
>.|TRBJ2-3|TRBV30|few
TGTGCCTGGAGTCTAGCGTCTAGCACAGATACGCAGTATTTT
CAWSLASSTDTQYF
>TRBD1|TRBJ1-1|TRBV27|.
TGTGCCAGCAGTCCGGACAGGGGAGCTGAAGCTTTCTTT
CASSPDRGAEAFF
>TRBD2|TRBJ2-7|TRBV12-3/TRBV12-4|.
TGTGCCAGCAGCCCCGTAGCGGGAAGCGAGCAGTACTTC
CASSPVAGSEQYF
>.|TRBJ1-1|TRBV7-9|.
TGTGCCAGCAGCTTGGCCCAAGGATTCACTGAAGCTTTCTTT
CASSLAQGFTEAFF
>.|TRBJ2-5|TRBV11-2|.
TGTGCCAGCAGTCCCTTAGGGTCATGGACCCAGTACTTC
CASSPLGSWTQYF
>.|TRBJ1-1|TRBV13|few
TGTGCCAGCACCCCCTCGGGGAACCCTGTGAACACTGAAGCTTTCTTT
CASTPSGNPVNTEAFF
>.|TRBJ1-6|TRBV5-1|.
TGCGCCAGCAGCTTGGGTTTCGTTGATTCACCCCTCCACTTT
CASSLGFVDSPLHF
>.|TRBJ1-2|TRBV7-9|.
TGTGCCAGCAGCTCCGGAGGATATGGCTACACCTTC
CASSSGGYGYTF
>TRBD1|TRBJ2-5|TRBV24-1|many
TGTGCCACCAGTGATTCGACAGGGCCCCAAGAGACCCAGTACTTC
CATSDSTGPQETQYF
>TRBD2|TRBJ2-1|TRBV20-1|few
TGCAGTGCTAGAGCCCCCGGGACTAGCGCCTCGAGCTCCTACAATGAGCAGTTCTTC
CSARAPGTSASSSYNEQFF